The 26 T cell receptor beta chains presented below share a single source sample, sequenced in a study of radiation and T cells in renal cell carcinoma. Time point described: baseline pretreatment blood. Treatment noted: 15 Gy SBRT to primary tumor, nephrectomy 4 weeks later. Measured with immunoSEQ multiplex PCR; TCRdb has only the in-frame clones, and not every one. The sample contains more than 140,000 clones, approximately 87% of which appear only once. Specimen: blood, collected from a patient whose treatment included radiotherapy and nephrectomy. The receptors originated from a woman aged 45-59 years with renal cell carcinoma.

This clone was recorded once. The chain is built from TRBV10-3 and TRBJ2-2; D is undetermined. This CDR3 spans 11 amino acids. Germline V lookup: CDR1 ENHRY, CDR2 SYGVKD. Deletions cut 6 bases from V and 8 bases from J, with 7 bases between. The CDR3: CAIRSPGELFF. Written as DNA, the CDR3 is TGTGCCATCAGGAGCCCTGGGGAGCTGTTTTTT.

The chain uses TRBV7-8 and TRBJ1-5; D gene ambiguous. V was shortened by 5 bases and J by 3 bases, with 11 bases between the two germline ends. The CDR3 length is 14 residues. Germline assignment: CDR1 SGHVS and CDR2 FQNEAQ. CDR3 sequence: CASSPHRANQPQHF. As DNA, the CDR3 is TGTGCCAGCAGCCCCCACCGGGCCAATCAGCCCCAGCATTTT.

This rearrangement joins TRBV9 to TRBJ2-5, with D unclear. Germline V gives CDR1 SGDLS, CDR2 YYNGEE. Trimming removed 0 bases at V and 4 bases at J, with 7 bases between. CDR3 length: 13 residues. The CDR3 DNA reads as TGTGCCAGCAGCGTAGATTGGCGAGAGACCCAGTACTTC. It encodes CASSVDWRETQYF.

This clone came up a few times. J is TRBJ1-1 and V is TRBV30; D unresolved. CDR3 length equals 12 residues. Per the germline V gene, CDR1 is GTSNPN and CDR2 is SVGIG (reference sequence). Trimming took 4 bases from V and 0 from J, leaving 6 bases between them. This CDR3 is CAWKQMNTEAFF. The CDR3 DNA follows: TGTGCCTGGAAACAGATGAACACTGAAGCTTTCTTT.

This clone was seen just once. V usage is TRBV5-1 and J usage is TRBJ1-2; the D gene is possibly TRBD1 (5 bases). The CDR3 totals 12 residues. V lost 4 bases to trimming and J lost 8 bases, with 12 bases between them. Germline values: CDR1 SGHRS, CDR2 YFSETQ. CDR3 DNA: TGCGCCAGCAGCCCTGGACAAGAGGGCTACACCTTC. Its protein product is CASSPGQEGYTF.

V is TRBV5-4 and J is TRBJ1-4; maybe TRBD1 (5 bases). V lost 3 bases to trimming and J lost 0 bases, with 9 bases between them. This CDR3 is 15 amino acids long. Germline V lookup: CDR1 SGHNT, CDR2 YYREEE (reference sequence). CDR3 sequence: CASSSGTPTNEKLFF. CDR3 bases: TGTGCCAGCAGCTCCGGGACCCCAACTAATGAAAAACTGTTTTTT.

The rearrangement links TRBV7-2 to TRBJ1-5; maybe TRBD1 (5 bases). The germline CDR1 and CDR2 sequences are SGHTA and FQGNSA. V was shortened by 5 bases and J by 1 base, with 12 bases between the two germline ends. The CDR3 covers 15 residues. This CDR3 is CASSTGRGSNQPQHF. The DNA for the CDR3 is TGTGCCAGCAGCACCGGGAGGGGCAGCAATCAGCCCCAGCATTTT. Supplemented by reference TRBV7-2 and TRBJ1-5, the full variable domain reads GAGVSQSPSNKVTEKGKDVELRCDPISGHTALYWYRQSLGQGLEFLIYFQGNSAPDKSGLPSDRFSAERTGGSVSTLTIQRTQQEDSAVYLCASSTGRGSNQPQHFGDGTRLSIL.

The chain combines TRBV19 with TRBJ2-5; possible D gene TRBD2, 5 bases. This CDR3 region has 13 residues. The germline gives CDR1 LNHDA, CDR2 SQIVND (reference sequence). V was clipped by 2 bases and J by 5 bases, with 9 bases between them. Here the CDR3 reads CASSIRRRETQYF. The CDR3 coding sequence is TGTGCCAGTAGTATAAGGAGGCGGGAGACCCAGTACTTC.

The chain combines TRBV7-9 with TRBJ1-4, with D tentatively TRBD1 (6 bases). V lost 5 bases, J lost 7 bases, and 11 bases lay in between. CDR1 and CDR2 from the germline V gene are SEHNR and FQNEAQ (reference sequence). This CDR3 has 13 amino acids. The CDR3 is CASSRGGSEKLFF. CDR3 in DNA: TGTGCCAGCAGCAGAGGGGGGAGTGAAAAACTGTTTTTT.

The chain links TRBV20-1 to TRBJ1-1, with D unclear. The CDR3 sequence is 11 residues long. V dropped 7 bases and J dropped 8 bases, with 14 bases sitting between them. Germline V gene sequence: CDR1 DFQATT, CDR2 SNEGSKA (reference sequence). For the CDR3, the DNA is TGCAGTGTTCCAAGGGCAGGAGAAGCTTTCTTT. Its translation: CSVPRAGEAFF.

J is TRBJ1-1 and V is TRBV7-8; weak D call: TRBD1 (6 bases). The CDR3 has 16 amino acids. V lost 0 bases and J 0 bases, leaving 11 bases between the germline ends. Germline CDR1 is SGHVS and CDR2 is FQNEAQ. The chain's CDR3 is CASSLARTALNTEAFF. The CDR3 nucleotides read TGTGCCAGCAGCTTAGCGAGGACAGCTCTGAACACTGAAGCTTTCTTT.

The gene calls are TRBV30 and TRBJ2-1, with 9 bases that match TRBD1. The trim removed 2 bases at V and 8 bases at J, leaving 10 bases unmatched. This CDR3 has 15 amino acids. The germline V gene encodes CDR1 GTSNPN and CDR2 SVGIG (reference sequence). The CDR3 loop reads CAWSFRDRESYEQFF. CDR3 nucleotides: TGTGCCTGGAGTTTCCGGGACAGGGAATCGTATGAGCAGTTCTTC.

This chain joins TRBV7-9 and TRBJ2-7; TRBD1 is a possible D gene (5 bases). Trimming took 0 bases from V and 4 from J, leaving 7 bases between them. This CDR3 has 13 residues. Germline V gene lookup returns CDR1 SEHNR and CDR2 FQNEAQ (reference sequence). CDR3 DNA: TGTGCCAGCAGCTTAGCCAGGGATTACGAGCAGTACTTC. This encodes CASSLARDYEQYF.

The chain is built from TRBV19 and TRBJ2-3; D unclear. Between the trimmed V and J ends, which lost 3 bases and 3 bases, there was a span of 13 bases. The V gene's germline CDR1 is LNHDA and CDR2 SQIVND (reference sequence). The CDR3 runs to 15 residues. The CDR3 sequence is CASSISGPRTDTQYF. The DNA of the CDR3 is TGTGCCAGTAGTATTTCCGGGCCGAGGACAGATACGCAGTATTTT.

This clone appeared once. V usage is TRBV6-5 and J usage is TRBJ2-3, with a weak D call TRBD1 (5 bases). CDR1 is MNHEY and CDR2 is SVGAGI in the germline V gene. Deletions cut 4 bases from V and 2 bases from J, with 10 bases between. The CDR3 has 14 amino acids. The CDR3, as DNA: TGTGCCAGCAGTTTCGACAGTACCACAGATACGCAGTATTTT. As protein: CASSFDSTTDTQYF.

V is TRBV29-1 and J is TRBJ2-7; D gene uncertain. Germline-derived CDR1 and CDR2 are SQVTM and ANQGSEA. The V gene lost 6 bases and the J gene lost 8 bases, with 14 bases spanning the gap. The CDR3 runs 11 residues. CDR3 amino acids: CSVGPVGKQYF. The CDR3 DNA reads TGCAGCGTGGGTCCAGTTGGCAAGCAGTACTTC.

The rearrangement joins TRBV5-4 to TRBJ1-5; D is unclear. This CDR3 has 14 amino acids. Trimming cost V 4 bases and J 5 bases, with 13 bases left between them. CDR1 and CDR2 from the germline V gene are SGHNT and YYREEE (reference sequence). In DNA form, the CDR3 reads TGTGCCAGCAGCCGTGACAAGGCGGATCAGCCCCAGCATTTT. It is translated as CASSRDKADQPQHF.

The rearrangement joins TRBV10-3 to TRBJ2-2; tentatively, D is TRBD2 (7 bases). The V gene lost 8 bases and the J gene lost 3 bases, with 16 bases spanning the gap. The CDR3 sequence is 15 residues long. Germline V gene sequence: CDR1 ENHRY, CDR2 SYGVKD. CDR3 coding DNA: TGTGCCATCGGTTCGGGGGGCGTTGACACCGGGGAGCTGTTTTTT. As protein: CAIGSGGVDTGELFF.

This clone was counted only a few times. This rearrangement joins TRBV27 to TRBJ1-1; 8 bases agree with TRBD1. CDR1 is MNHEY and CDR2 is SMNVEV in the germline V gene (reference sequence). The CDR3 is 13 residues long. Trimming cost V 6 bases and J 4 bases; bases outside gene matches: 4. CDR3 region: CASRRTGSTEAFF. CDR3 DNA: TGTGCCAGCAGAAGGACAGGGAGCACTGAAGCTTTCTTT.

This clone has only one observation. The genes are TRBV12-5 and TRBJ2-2, with D perhaps matching TRBD2 (5 bases). V was trimmed by 7 bases and J by 9 bases, leaving 15 bases between them. This CDR3 region has 13 residues. Looked up from germline, CDR1 is LGHNT and CDR2 is FRNRAP. Here the CDR3 reads CASAAGPARELFF. Here the CDR3 DNA reads TGTGCTAGTGCCGCGGGTCCTGCCAGGGAGCTGTTTTTT.

The chain employs TRBV7-2 and TRBJ2-6, with 7 positions matching TRBD1. Germline-derived CDR1 and CDR2 are SGHTA and FQGNSA. This CDR3 is 15 amino acids long. With V trimmed by 5 bases and J by 2 bases, 3 bases remained unmatched. The CDR3, as DNA: TGTGCCAGCAGCCCGCAGGGGGCTGGGGCCAACGTCCTGACTTTC. Translating it yields CASSPQGAGANVLTF.

The chain recombines TRBV6-5 with TRBJ1-5, with a possible D match to TRBD1 (5 bases). The CDR3 has 13 residues. V was shortened by 5 bases and J by 4 bases, with 9 bases between the two germline ends. Germline lookup yields CDR1 MNHEY and CDR2 SVGAGI. The CDR3 region has the DNA TGTGCCAGCAGTCGGGGGGTAAATCAGCCCCAGCATTTT. Its protein product is CASSRGVNQPQHF.

The CDR3 protein is CASSVGGSGIAYEQYF. The CDR3 coding sequence is TGTGCCAGCAGCGTAGGGGGTAGCGGGATAGCCTACGAGCAGTACTTC. The chain joins TRBV9 to TRBJ2-7; 8 positions agree with TRBD2. This CDR3 is built from 16 residues. Trimming cost V 0 bases and J 2 bases; bases outside gene matches: 7. Per germline, CDR1 SGDLS and CDR2 YYNGEE.

This rearrangement joins TRBV27 to TRBJ2-7; D perhaps matches TRBD2 (5 bases). The CDR3 consists of 12 residues. V was clipped by 4 bases and J by 8 bases, with 12 bases between them. CDR1 MNHEY and CDR2 SMNVEV come from the germline V gene (reference sequence). The CDR3 region is CASSSSSGKQYF. CDR3 coding DNA: TGTGCCAGCAGTTCCTCCAGCGGCAAGCAGTACTTC.

The chain links TRBV9 to TRBJ2-7; 9 positions match TRBD1. The CDR3 is 15 residues long. Looked up from germline, CDR1 is SGDLS and CDR2 is YYNGEE. V dropped 3 bases and J dropped 1; count of bases not matched to a gene: 5. The CDR3: CASSAGQGGSYEQYF. CDR3 in DNA: TGTGCCAGCAGCGCGGGACAGGGTGGGTCCTACGAGCAGTACTTC.

The chain has TRBV2 and TRBJ2-7; 10 bases map to TRBD2. Losses at the gene ends were 6 bases for V and 6 bases for J; bases not matched to a gene: 11. The CDR3 extends over 15 amino acids. Germline V gives CDR1 SNHLY, CDR2 FYNNEI. The CDR3 DNA reads TGTGCCAGCAGCCTAGGAAGCGGGAGGGCCGGCGAGCAGTACTTC. This translates into CASSLGSGRAGEQYF. Supplemented by reference TRBV2 and TRBJ2-7, the full variable domain reads EPEVTQTPSHQVTQMGQEVILRCVPISNHLYFYWYRQILGQKVEFLVSFYNNEISEKSEIFDDQFSVERPDGSNFTLKIRSTKLEDSAMYFCASSLGSGRAGEQYFGPGTRLTVT.